This T cell receptor beta chain derives from a study of radiation and T cells in renal cell carcinoma. Study-level background: Nephrectomy followed 15 Gy stereotactic body radiation by 4 weeks.

Study-wide findings and caveats: In blood, top tumor clones expanded by 2 weeks, shrinking by 4. No pretreatment tumor biopsies were available for baseline clonotypes.

A word on this clone: Its specificity is not known.

Specified time point: baseline pretreatment blood. Treatment specified: 15 Gy SBRT to primary tumor, nephrectomy 4 weeks later. CDR1 is SGHRS, CDR2 YFSETQ, per germline. V lost 3 bases to trimming and J lost 5 bases, with 17 bases between them. The CDR3 has 15 residues. Only in-frame clones appear in the TCRdb table, and some are missing; sequencing was by immunoSEQ multiplex PCR. The repertoire includes about 130,000 clones, roughly 84% of them detected once, and 12% sits in the top ten. The TCR originated in a woman aged 45-60 years with renal cell carcinoma. The chain couples TRBV5-1 to TRBJ1-2, with a weak D call TRBD1 (5 bases). Material: blood, obtained from a patient whose treatment included radiotherapy and nephrectomy. The CDR3 nucleotides read TGCGCCAGCAGCTGGGACCCCGGGACGGAGTATGGCTACACCTTC. Protein: CASSWDPGTEYGYTF.